Each of the 31 T cell receptor beta chains below was sequenced from the same sample in a study of shared clonotypes between healthy human individuals. CD8 cells regarded as naive lacked CD45RO, were positively chosen for CCR7, and omitted terminally differentiated effector memory CD45RA+ cells. The assay was immunoSEQ multiplex PCR, and TCRdb's table has in-frame clones only and misses some. This sample has some 2 million clones, with less than 95% found just once. The sample comprised naive CD8+ T cells sorted from blood. The receptor source for this set is a man younger than 35 in good health.

The chain recombines TRBV9 with TRBJ2-1; D may be TRBD1 or TRBD2 (7 bases each). The CDR3 is made up of 16 amino acids. CDR1 and CDR2 from the germline V gene are SGDLS and YYNGEE. Between the trimmed V and J ends, which lost 3 bases and 10 bases, there was a span of 23 bases. The CDR3 is CASSADRAAGAGEQFF. The CDR3 DNA sequence: TGTGCCAGCAGCGCAGACAGGGCGGCGGGAGCGGGGGAGCAGTTCTTC.

The chain combines TRBV7-6 with TRBJ1-2, with D possibly being TRBD1 (5 bases). Germline CDR1 and CDR2: SGHVS and FNYEAQ. The CDR3 runs to 15 residues. With 1 base removed from V and 1 base from J, the gap between germline ends came to 10 bases. The CDR3 DNA is TGTGCCAGCAGCTTAGGGCGGGACGGTAACTATGGCTACACCTTC. The encoded protein is CASSLGRDGNYGYTF.

This clone was seen once. This rearrangement joins TRBV13 to TRBJ1-2, with 8 nucleotides matching TRBD1. The CDR3 consists of 15 residues. Germline trimming cut 5 bases from V and 6 bases from J; bases unmatched to any gene: 11. Germline V gene lookup returns CDR1 PRHDT and CDR2 FYEKMQ (reference sequence). The CDR3 loop reads CASSEGQGALDGYTF. In DNA, the CDR3 is TGTGCCAGCAGCGAGGGTCAGGGGGCTCTGGATGGCTACACCTTC.

The chain has TRBV6-1 and TRBJ2-7; D may be TRBD2 (5 bases). The CDR3 sequence is 13 residues long. V lost 2 bases, J lost 2 bases, and 7 bases lay in between. Germline V gene data show CDR1 as MNHNS and CDR2 as SASEGT. CDR3 bases: TGTGCCAGCAGTGAACGGGAAGCCTACGAGCAGTACTTC. It encodes CASSEREAYEQYF.

This chain connects TRBV19 to TRBJ1-6; tentatively, D is TRBD1 (6 bases). The CDR3 is 17 residues long. Trimming removed 5 bases from V and 0 bases from J, with 14 bases in between. The germline V gene encodes CDR1 LNHDA and CDR2 SQIVND (reference sequence). Written as DNA, the CDR3 is TGTGCCAGTAGTGCCTACAGGGAAAGCTCCTATAATTCACCCCTCCACTTT. Protein: CASSAYRESSYNSPLHF.

With respect to this clone: Other nucleotide sequences in the sample specify the same CDR3. V usage is TRBV7-9 and J usage is TRBJ2-7; D call uncertain. This CDR3 has 11 amino acids. The V and J ends lost 2 bases and 3 bases respectively, with 2 bases between them. Germline-derived CDR1 and CDR2 are SEHNR and FQNEAQ (reference sequence). The CDR3 region is CASSLHYEQYF. The CDR3 coding sequence is TGTGCCAGCAGCTTACACTACGAGCAGTACTTC.

This clone has a single count. The rearrangement uses TRBV2 and TRBJ1-1; tentative D call: TRBD1 (6 bases). V shed 7 bases and J shed 14 bases, with 26 bases lying between them. Germline CDR1 and CDR2: SNHLY and FYNNEI. This CDR3 is built from 14 residues. CDR3 nucleotides: TGTGCCAGCACTACACCGCGGGGGGCAGCTGAATACTTCTTT. It yields the protein CASTTPRGAAEYFF. Combining the CDR3 with reference TRBV2 and TRBJ1-1 gives the whole variable domain EPEVTQTPSHQVTQMGQEVILRCVPISNHLYFYWYRQILGQKVEFLVSFYNNEISEKSEIFDDQFSVERPDGSNFTLKIRSTKLEDSAMYFCASTTPRGAAEYFFGQGTRLTVV.

This sequence joins TRBV5-6 and TRBJ2-7; 8 bases fit TRBD1. The V gene's germline CDR1 is SGHDT and CDR2 YYEEEE. The CDR3 runs 14 residues. The V segment lost 4 bases and the J segment 5 bases; nucleotides outside the gene matches: 8. The CDR3 nucleotides are TGTGCCAGCAGCGCGTTGGACAGGGACCACGAGCAGTACTTC. As protein: CASSALDRDHEQYF.

This rearrangement joins TRBV28 to TRBJ2-2; D may be TRBD2 (5 bases). CDR3 size: 17 residues. CDR1 and CDR2 from the germline V gene are MDHEN and SYDVKM. The ends were cut back, 2 bases at V and 10 bases at J, with 23 bases in the middle. The DNA for the CDR3 is TGTGCCAGCAGTTTAGTATCGGCTAGCTACATCGCTGAGGAGCTGTTTTTT. Translated: CASSLVSASYIAEELFF. The full variable domain, rest sourced from reference TRBV28 and TRBJ2-2, is DVKVTQSSRYLVKRTGEKVFLECVQDMDHENMFWYRQDPGLGLRLIYFSYDVKMKEKGDIPEGYSVSREKKERFSLILESASTNQTSMYLCASSLVSASYIAEELFFGEGSRLTVL.

The CDR3 sequence is CASSDIAGDSQETQYF. The CDR3 DNA reads as TGCGCCAGCAGTGATATAGCGGGGGACTCACAAGAGACCCAGTACTTC. The chain uses TRBV10-1 and TRBJ2-5; 9 bases are a match to TRBD2. This CDR3 has 16 residues. Germline trimming cut 3 bases from V and 2 bases from J; bases unmatched to any gene: 7. Germline V gene data show CDR1 as WNHNN and CDR2 as SYGVQD (reference sequence).

This chain joins TRBV29-1 and TRBJ2-7, with 9 bases identical to TRBD1. From germline, CDR1 is SQVTM and CDR2 ANQGSEA. This CDR3 contains 15 residues. V was clipped by 7 bases and J by 3 bases; unmatched bases: 13. The CDR3 protein is CSADLRDREYYEQYF. DNA for the CDR3: TGCAGCGCCGATCTCCGGGACAGGGAATACTACGAGCAGTACTTC.

The V and J genes are TRBV4-3 and TRBJ2-1; 7 positions match TRBD2. The germline V gene has CDR1 LGHNA and CDR2 YSLEER. The CDR3 contains 16 residues. V gave up 3 bases and J gave up 1 base; unmatched junction bases: 6. The CDR3 DNA sequence: TGCGCCAGCAGCCAGGCCGTACTAGCGTCCTACAATGAGCAGTTCTTC. Its translation: CASSQAVLASYNEQFF.

The chain couples TRBV4-1 to TRBJ1-1; 10 bases fit TRBD1. The CDR3 consists of 15 residues. Per the germline V gene, CDR1 is MGHRA and CDR2 is YSYEKL. J was trimmed by 0 bases and V by 4 bases; bases with no gene match: 2. The DNA of the CDR3 is TGCGCCAGCAGCCCAGGACAGGGGGTGAACACTGAAGCTTTCTTT. It yields the protein CASSPGQGVNTEAFF.

Regarding this clone: Other DNA sequences in this specimen translate into the identical CDR3. The J gene is TRBJ2-7, the V gene TRBV7-9; D tentatively fits TRBD1 or TRBD2 (5 bases each). Looked up from germline, CDR1 is SEHNR and CDR2 is FQNEAQ (reference sequence). The CDR3 has 14 amino acids. V gave up 1 base and J gave up 2 bases, with 9 bases separating them. CDR3 sequence reads: CASSLGLGAYEQYF. CDR3 nucleotide sequence: TGTGCCAGCAGCTTAGGACTGGGGGCCTACGAGCAGTACTTC.

Worth noting for this clone: The sample has other DNA sequences that encode this CDR3 too. The chain has TRBV29-1 and TRBJ2-1; 12 bases map to TRBD2. J gave up 5 bases and V 2 bases, and 4 bases lay outside the gene matches. The CDR3 runs 15 residues. Looked up from germline, CDR1 is SQVTM and CDR2 is ANQGSEA. The chain's CDR3 is CSVELLAGGNNEQFF. CDR3 nucleotides: TGCAGCGTTGAACTACTAGCGGGAGGCAACAATGAGCAGTTCTTC.

Note on this clone: Other DNA variants within this sample encode the same CDR3. The DNA of the CDR3 is TGTGCCAGCAGGCCGGGGCATTCCTACGAGCAGTACTTC. Encoded protein: CASRPGHSYEQYF. This sequence joins TRBV7-9 and TRBJ2-7; D tentatively reads TRBD1 or TRBD2 (5 bases each). Germline loops: CDR1 SEHNR, CDR2 FQNEAQ (reference sequence). The CDR3 extends over 13 amino acids. V was pared by 6 bases and J by 1 base, with 10 bases between.

The chain recombines TRBV9 with TRBJ2-7; TRBD1 matches 7 bases. The germline gives CDR1 SGDLS, CDR2 YYNGEE. The CDR3 has 14 amino acids. The trim removed 4 bases at V and 0 bases at J, leaving 4 bases unmatched. The CDR3 nucleotides are TGTGCCAGCAGCCCGGGACAGATCTCCTACGAGCAGTACTTC. Translating it yields CASSPGQISYEQYF.

The genes are TRBV5-1 and TRBJ2-3; D possibly corresponds to TRBD2 (6 bases). In germline, CDR1 is SGHRS, CDR2 YFSETQ. Deletions cut 1 base from V and 2 bases from J, with 11 bases between. The length of the CDR3 is 15 residues. CDR3 residues: CASSLYGLLTDTQYF. DNA for the CDR3: TGCGCCAGCAGCTTGTATGGACTACTCACAGATACGCAGTATTTT.

This clone was picked up one time. The chain employs TRBV27 and TRBJ2-7; D might be TRBD1 (6 bases). Germline assignment: CDR1 MNHEY and CDR2 SMNVEV (reference sequence). This CDR3 spans 15 amino acids. The V end lost 5 bases, the J end lost 3 bases, and 17 bases lay between the germline ends. For the CDR3, the DNA is TGTGCCAGCAGTCCACTAGGACAGCCGAGCTACGAGCAGTACTTC. As protein: CASSPLGQPSYEQYF.

The chain joins TRBV29-1 to TRBJ2-1; D is unresolved. CDR1 and CDR2 (germline): SQVTM, ANQGSEA. V was pared by 7 bases and J by 4 bases, with 17 bases between. CDR3 size: 14 residues. The CDR3 nucleotides read TGCAGCGCCGAGAACCTCAGCAATTACAATGAGCAGTTCTTC. This sequence encodes CSAENLSNYNEQFF.

J is TRBJ2-2 and V is TRBV5-6; TRBD1 aligns across 7 bases. CDR3 length: 14 amino acids. Germline CDR1 is SGHDT and CDR2 is YYEEEE. V was clipped by 3 bases and J by 7 bases; unmatched bases: 6. The CDR3 DNA sequence: TGTGCCAGCAGCTATGGGACAGCTATCGGGGAGCTGTTTTTT. Protein product: CASSYGTAIGELFF.

The chain is built from TRBV6-6 and TRBJ1-5, with a tentative D call TRBD1 (6 bases). This CDR3 contains 14 residues. Between the trimmed V and J ends, which lost 6 bases and 3 bases, there was a span of 12 bases. CDR1 and CDR2 (germline): MNHNY, SVGAGI (reference sequence). CDR3 nucleotide sequence: TGTGCCAGCAGCCTCAGGGGAGTCAATCAGCCCCAGCATTTT. Translation gives CASSLRGVNQPQHF.

The gene calls are TRBV5-4 and TRBJ2-3; no reliable D call. Germline V CDR1 and CDR2: SGHNT, YYREEE (reference sequence). V lost 2 bases and J 0 bases, leaving 10 bases between the germline ends. The CDR3 runs 15 residues. The DNA for the CDR3 is TGTGCCAGCAGCTTCGGGCCAATAAGCACAGATACGCAGTATTTT. Protein sequence: CASSFGPISTDTQYF.

The V gene is TRBV12-5, the J gene TRBJ1-5; D unclear. The CDR3 covers 16 residues. V lost 0 bases to trimming and J lost 2 bases, with 11 bases between them. Germline lookup yields CDR1 LGHNT and CDR2 FRNRAP. CDR3 DNA sequence: TGTGCTAGTGGTTTGGTACCGGGAGGTCGCAATCAGCCCCAGCATTTT. Its translation is CASGLVPGGRNQPQHF.

As for this clone: Different DNA sequences within this sample yield the same CDR3. The CDR3 is CASSLDSNQETQYF. The DNA for the CDR3 is TGTGCCAGCAGCTTGGACTCAAACCAAGAGACCCAGTACTTC. The chain couples TRBV5-5 to TRBJ2-5, with D unclear. CDR1 and CDR2 (germline): SGHKS, YYEKEE (reference sequence). This CDR3 is 14 amino acids long. Trimming removed 0 bases at V and 0 bases at J, with 6 bases between.

This chain uses TRBV30 with TRBJ2-6, with 7 bases aligning to TRBD1. Germline V gene sequence: CDR1 GTSNPN, CDR2 SVGIG (reference sequence). The V gene end was trimmed by 4 bases and the J gene end by 2 bases; junction bases not matched to a gene: 20. The CDR3 is 20 amino acids. CDR3 residues: CAWKEPSEGARFPGANVLTF. In DNA, the CDR3 is TGTGCCTGGAAGGAACCCTCTGAGGGGGCAAGGTTCCCTGGGGCCAACGTCCTGACTTTC.

The chain joins TRBV27 to TRBJ1-2; tentatively, D is TRBD1 (5 bases). With 6 bases removed from V and 2 bases from J, the gap between germline ends came to 16 bases. The CDR3 has 15 residues. The germline CDR1 and CDR2 sequences are MNHEY and SMNVEV (reference sequence). CDR3 protein: CASSSFTGPNYGYTF. CDR3 nucleotide sequence: TGTGCCAGCAGCTCCTTCACGGGACCGAACTATGGCTACACCTTC.

The chain combines TRBV5-8 with TRBJ2-7; D may be TRBD1 or TRBD2 (5 bases each). Trimming pared 4 bases from V and 0 bases from J, leaving 17 bases between. The CDR3 consists of 16 residues. The germline gives CDR1 SGHTS, CDR2 YDEGEE. CDR3 coding DNA: TGTGCCAGCAGCCCGCCCCGATGGGGGAGCTCCTACGAGCAGTACTTC. Translating gives CASSPPRWGSSYEQYF.

The J gene is TRBJ2-1, the V gene TRBV15; a possible D gene is TRBD2 (5 bases). The CDR3 covers 16 residues. V was cut by 0 bases and J by 7 bases, with 16 bases left in between. Per germline, CDR1 LNHNV and CDR2 YYDKDF (reference sequence). CDR3 in amino acids: CATSRDSEGFGNEQFF. DNA of the CDR3: TGTGCCACCAGCAGAGATAGTGAGGGTTTTGGTAATGAGCAGTTCTTC.

A few counts support this clone. V and J are TRBV6-5 and TRBJ2-7, with D tentatively TRBD1 or TRBD2 (6 bases each). The V end was cut by 4 bases, the J end by 3 bases, with 19 bases between. CDR1 is MNHEY, CDR2 SVGAGI, per germline. The CDR3 sequence is 16 residues long. CDR3 residues: CASSWGVQGLDYEQYF. As DNA, the CDR3 is TGTGCCAGCAGTTGGGGGGTCCAGGGGTTGGACTACGAGCAGTACTTC.

Notes on this clone: Other DNA sequences in this sample translate to the same CDR3. The V call is TRBV6-6, the J call TRBJ2-4; D gene unclear. Trimming shortened V by 3 bases and J by 0 bases, and 6 bases separated the two germline ends. Per germline, CDR1 MNHNY and CDR2 SVGAGI (reference sequence). The CDR3 is 14 residues long. The CDR3 coding sequence is TGTGCCAGCAGTTATTCCCTAGCCAAAAACATTCAGTACTTC. Residues: CASSYSLAKNIQYF.